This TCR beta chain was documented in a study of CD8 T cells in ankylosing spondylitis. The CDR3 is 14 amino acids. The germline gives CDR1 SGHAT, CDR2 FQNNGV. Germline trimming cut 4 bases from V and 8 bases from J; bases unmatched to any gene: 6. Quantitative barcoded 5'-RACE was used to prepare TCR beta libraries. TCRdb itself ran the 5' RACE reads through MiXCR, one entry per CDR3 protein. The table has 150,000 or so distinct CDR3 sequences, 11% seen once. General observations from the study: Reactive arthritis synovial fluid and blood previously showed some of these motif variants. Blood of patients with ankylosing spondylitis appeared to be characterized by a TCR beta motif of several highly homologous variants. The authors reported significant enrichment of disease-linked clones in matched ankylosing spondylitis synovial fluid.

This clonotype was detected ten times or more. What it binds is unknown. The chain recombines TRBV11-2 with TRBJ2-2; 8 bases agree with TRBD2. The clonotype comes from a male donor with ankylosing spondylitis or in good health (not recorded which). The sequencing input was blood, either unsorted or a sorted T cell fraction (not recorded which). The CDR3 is CASSSRGGRGELFF. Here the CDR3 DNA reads TGTGCCAGCAGCTCTCGGGGGGGCCGAGGGGAGCTGTTTTTT.